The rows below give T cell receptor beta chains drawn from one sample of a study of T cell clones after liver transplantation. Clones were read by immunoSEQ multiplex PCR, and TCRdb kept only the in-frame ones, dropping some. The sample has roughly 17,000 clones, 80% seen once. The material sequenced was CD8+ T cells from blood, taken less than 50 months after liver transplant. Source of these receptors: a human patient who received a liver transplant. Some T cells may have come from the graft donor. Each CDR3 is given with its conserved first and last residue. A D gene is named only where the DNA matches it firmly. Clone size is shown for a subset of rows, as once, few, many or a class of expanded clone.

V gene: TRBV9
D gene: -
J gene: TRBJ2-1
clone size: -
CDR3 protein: CASSVGTTEQFF
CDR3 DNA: TGTGCCAGCAGCGTAGGTACCACGGAGCAGTTCTTC

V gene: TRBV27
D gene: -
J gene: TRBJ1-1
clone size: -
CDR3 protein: CASSPGTYTEAFF
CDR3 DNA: TGTGCCAGCAGTCCCGGGACGTACACTGAAGCTTTCTTT

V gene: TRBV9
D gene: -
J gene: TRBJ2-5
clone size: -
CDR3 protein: CASSVASSETQYF
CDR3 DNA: TGTGCCAGCAGCGTAGCCTCCTCAGAGACCCAGTACTTC

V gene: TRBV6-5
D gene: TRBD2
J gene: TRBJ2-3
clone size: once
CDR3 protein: CASRFLAERQDTQYF
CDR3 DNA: TGTGCCAGCAGGTTCCTAGCGGAAAGACAAGATACGCAGTATTTT

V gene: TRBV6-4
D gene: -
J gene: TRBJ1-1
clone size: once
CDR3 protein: CASSEGENTEAFF
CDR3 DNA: TGTGCCAGCAGTGAAGGAGAGAACACTGAAGCTTTCTTT

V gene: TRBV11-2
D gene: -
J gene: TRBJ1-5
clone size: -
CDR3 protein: CASSLGATYPGGNQPQHF
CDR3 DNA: TGTGCCAGCAGCTTAGGGGCCACTTACCCCGGGGGCAATCAGCCCCAGCATTTT

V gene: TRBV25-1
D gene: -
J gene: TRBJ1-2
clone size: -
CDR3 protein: CASSAERGYGYTF
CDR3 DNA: TGTGCCAGCAGTGCAGAGAGGGGCTATGGCTACACCTTC

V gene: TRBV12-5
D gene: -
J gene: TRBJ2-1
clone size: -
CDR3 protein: CASGLGQNEQFF
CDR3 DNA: TGTGCTAGTGGTTTAGGCCAGAATGAGCAGTTCTTC

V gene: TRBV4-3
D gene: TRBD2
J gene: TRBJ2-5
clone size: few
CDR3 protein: CASSQAPGLAVQETQYF
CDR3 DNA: TGCGCCAGCAGCCAAGCCCCAGGACTAGCGGTACAAGAGACCCAGTACTTC

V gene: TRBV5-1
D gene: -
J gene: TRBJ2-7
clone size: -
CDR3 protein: CASSLGGSEQYF
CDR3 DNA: TGCGCCAGCAGCCTGGGGGGATCCGAGCAGTACTTC

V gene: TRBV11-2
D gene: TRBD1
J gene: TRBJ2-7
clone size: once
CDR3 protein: CASSLETGTNEQYF
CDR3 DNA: TGTGCCAGCAGCTTAGAGACAGGGACCAACGAGCAGTACTTC

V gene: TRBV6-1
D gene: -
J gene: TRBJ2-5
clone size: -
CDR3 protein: CASRGRQETQYF
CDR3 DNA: TGTGCCAGCAGAGGTCGACAAGAGACCCAGTACTTC

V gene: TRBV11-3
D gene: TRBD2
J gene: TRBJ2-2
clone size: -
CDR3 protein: CASSLTSGPTLGWDTGELFF
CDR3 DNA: TGTGCCAGCAGCTTGACTAGCGGGCCAACCCTGGGTTGGGACACCGGGGAGCTGTTTTTT

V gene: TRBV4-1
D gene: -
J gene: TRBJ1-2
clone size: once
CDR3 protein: CASSQAQGGDYGYTF
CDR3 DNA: TGCGCCAGCAGCCAAGCGCAGGGCGGCGACTATGGCTACACCTTC

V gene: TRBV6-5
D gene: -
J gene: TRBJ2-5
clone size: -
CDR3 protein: CASTSASQVETQYF
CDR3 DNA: TGTGCCAGCACCTCGGCCAGTCAGGTGGAGACCCAGTACTTC

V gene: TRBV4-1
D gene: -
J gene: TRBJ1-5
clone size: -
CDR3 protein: CASSQALQSRQPQHF
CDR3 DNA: TGCGCCAGCAGCCAAGCCCTTCAGAGTCGGCAGCCCCAGCATTTT

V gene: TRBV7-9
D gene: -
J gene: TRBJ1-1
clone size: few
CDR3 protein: CASSFWGVDTEAFF
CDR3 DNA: TGTGCCAGCAGCTTTTGGGGAGTTGACACTGAAGCTTTCTTT

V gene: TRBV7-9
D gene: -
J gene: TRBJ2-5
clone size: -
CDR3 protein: CASSLMGGDETQYF
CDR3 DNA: TGTGCCAGCAGCTTGATGGGCGGGGATGAGACCCAGTACTTC

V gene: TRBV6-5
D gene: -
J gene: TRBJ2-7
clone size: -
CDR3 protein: CASSYEPTSYEQYF
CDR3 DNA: TGTGCCAGCAGTTACGAGCCGACCTCCTACGAGCAGTACTTC

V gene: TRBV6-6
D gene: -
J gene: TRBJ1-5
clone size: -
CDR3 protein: CASSYSKAGSQPQHF
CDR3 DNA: TGTGCCAGCAGTTACTCGAAGGCAGGGAGCCAGCCCCAGCATTTT

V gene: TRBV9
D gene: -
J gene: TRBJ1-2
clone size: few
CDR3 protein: CASSVPGIYGYTF
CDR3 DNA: TGTGCCAGCAGCGTACCAGGGATCTATGGCTACACCTTC

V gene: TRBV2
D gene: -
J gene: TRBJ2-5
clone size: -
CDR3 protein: CASSAGTSGSVETQYF
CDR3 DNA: TGTGCCAGCAGTGCTGGGACCTCGGGGTCAGTGGAGACCCAGTACTTC

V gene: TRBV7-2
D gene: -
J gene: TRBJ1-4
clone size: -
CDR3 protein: CASSLVAGLSNEKLFF
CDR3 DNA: TGTGCCAGCAGCTTAGTAGCAGGGCTGAGTAATGAAAAACTGTTTTTT

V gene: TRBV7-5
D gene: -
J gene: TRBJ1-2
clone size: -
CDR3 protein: CARNFVGKTYGYTF
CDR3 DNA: TGTGCCAGAAACTTTGTAGGAAAGACCTATGGCTACACCTTC

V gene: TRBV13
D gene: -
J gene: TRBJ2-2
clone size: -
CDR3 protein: CASSLVTGELFF
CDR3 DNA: TGTGCCAGCAGCTTAGTCACCGGGGAGCTGTTTTTT

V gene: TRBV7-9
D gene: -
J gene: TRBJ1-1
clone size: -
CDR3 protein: CASSARSEGTEAFF
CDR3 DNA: TGTGCCAGCAGCGCCCGGTCCGAGGGTACTGAAGCTTTCTTT

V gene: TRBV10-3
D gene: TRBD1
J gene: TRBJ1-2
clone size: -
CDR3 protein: CAISESTGADYGYTF
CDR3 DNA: TGTGCCATCAGTGAAAGCACAGGGGCAGACTATGGCTACACCTTC

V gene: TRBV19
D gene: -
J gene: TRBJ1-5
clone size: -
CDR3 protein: CASSIRTDSNQPQHF
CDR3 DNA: TGTGCCAGTAGTATTAGGACAGATAGCAATCAGCCCCAGCATTTT

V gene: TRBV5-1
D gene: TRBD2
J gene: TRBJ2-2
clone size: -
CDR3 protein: CASSLVPAGGPGELFF
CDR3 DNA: TGCGCCAGCAGCTTGGTGCCAGCGGGAGGGCCCGGGGAGCTGTTTTTT

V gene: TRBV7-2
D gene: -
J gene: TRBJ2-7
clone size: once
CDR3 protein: CASSPLRKQGYEQYF
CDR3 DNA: TGTGCCAGCAGCCCCCTCCGTAAGCAGGGCTACGAGCAGTACTTC

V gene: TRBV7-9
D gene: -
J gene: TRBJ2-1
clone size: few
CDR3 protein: CASSFDGNEQFF
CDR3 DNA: TGTGCCAGCAGCTTCGATGGCAATGAGCAGTTCTTC

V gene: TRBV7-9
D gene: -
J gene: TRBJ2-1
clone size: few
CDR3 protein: CASSLSYGSYNEQFF
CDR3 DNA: TGTGCCAGCAGCTTATCGTATGGCTCCTACAATGAGCAGTTCTTC

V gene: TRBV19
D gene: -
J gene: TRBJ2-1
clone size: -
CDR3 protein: CASTPGPTTYNEQFF
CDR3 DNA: TGTGCCAGTACTCCGGGTCCAACTACCTACAATGAGCAGTTCTTC

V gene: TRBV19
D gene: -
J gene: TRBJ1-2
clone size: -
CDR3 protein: CASSIVAGALYGYTF
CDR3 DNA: TGTGCCAGTAGTATAGTTGCAGGGGCCCTCTATGGCTACACCTTC

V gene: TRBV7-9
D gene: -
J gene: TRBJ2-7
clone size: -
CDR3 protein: CASRQREDEQYF
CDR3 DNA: TGTGCCAGCAGGCAAAGAGAAGACGAGCAGTACTTC

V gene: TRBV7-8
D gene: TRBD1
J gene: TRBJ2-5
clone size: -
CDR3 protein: CASSTPDRGIWETQYF
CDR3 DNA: TGTGCCAGCAGCACCCCGGACAGGGGGATTTGGGAGACCCAGTACTTC

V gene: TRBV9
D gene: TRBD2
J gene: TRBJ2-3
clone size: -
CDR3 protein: CASSVRTSGRTDTQYF
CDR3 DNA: TGTGCCAGCAGCGTAAGAACTAGCGGGAGGACAGATACGCAGTATTTT

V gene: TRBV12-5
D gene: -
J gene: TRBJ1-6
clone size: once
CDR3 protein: CASGFLERSYNSPLHF
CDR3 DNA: TGTGCTAGTGGCTTCCTAGAGCGCTCCTATAATTCACCCCTCCACTTT

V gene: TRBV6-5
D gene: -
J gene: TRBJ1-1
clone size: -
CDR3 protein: CASSYGPGVLNTEAFF
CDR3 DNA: TGTGCCAGCAGTTACGGGCCGGGGGTACTGAACACTGAAGCTTTCTTT

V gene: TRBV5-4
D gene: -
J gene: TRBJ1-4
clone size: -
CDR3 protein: CASSLDQEKLFF
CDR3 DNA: TGTGCCAGCAGCTTGGACCAGGAAAAACTGTTTTTT

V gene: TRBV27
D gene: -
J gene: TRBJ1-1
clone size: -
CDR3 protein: CASSLYGQMVTEAFF
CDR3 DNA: TGTGCCAGCAGTTTATATGGCCAAATGGTCACTGAAGCTTTCTTT

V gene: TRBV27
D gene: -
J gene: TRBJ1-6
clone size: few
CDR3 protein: CASRLSGSNSPLHF
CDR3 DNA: TGTGCCAGCAGGCTTTCGGGCAGTAATTCACCCCTCCACTTT

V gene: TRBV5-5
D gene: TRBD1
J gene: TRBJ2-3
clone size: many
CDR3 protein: CASSGPGTGPDTQYF
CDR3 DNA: TGTGCCAGCAGCGGTCCCGGGACAGGACCAGATACGCAGTATTTT

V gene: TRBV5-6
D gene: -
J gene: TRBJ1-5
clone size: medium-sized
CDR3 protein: CASSLQPYSNQPQHF
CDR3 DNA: TGTGCCAGCAGCTTACAGCCATATAGCAATCAGCCCCAGCATTTT

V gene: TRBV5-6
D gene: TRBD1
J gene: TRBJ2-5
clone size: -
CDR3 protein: CASSVGQGWVGETQYF
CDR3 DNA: TGTGCCAGCAGCGTGGGACAGGGTTGGGTGGGAGAGACCCAGTACTTC

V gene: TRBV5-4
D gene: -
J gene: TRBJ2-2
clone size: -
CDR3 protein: CASRKTQTGELFF
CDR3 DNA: TGTGCCAGCAGAAAGACTCAGACCGGGGAGCTGTTTTTT

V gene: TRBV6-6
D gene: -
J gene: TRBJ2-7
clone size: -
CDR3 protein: CASTEGGSYEQYF
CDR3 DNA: TGTGCCAGCACTGAGGGGGGATCCTACGAGCAGTACTTC